Given below is one T cell receptor (beta chain) in context. Measured with immunoSEQ multiplex PCR; TCRdb has only the in-frame clones, and not every one. The table has some 240,000 clones, roughly 84% seen once; the top ten hold around 0.61%. These data come from a study of Tregs in tolerant kidney transplant recipients. Germline CDR1 is KGHSH and CDR2 is LQKENI. The CDR3 contains 13 residues. Specimen: CD4+ T cells from blood. The clonotype comes from a human donor in good health. The rearrangement links TRBV18 to TRBJ2-5, with D possibly being TRBD1 (6 bases). Gene TRBJ2-7 matches the end of the DNA better, so the J call may be wrong. In nucleotides, the CDR3 is TGTGCCAGCTCACCAGACAGGTTTGGCGAGCAGTACTTC. Translated: CASSPDRFGEQYF.